The 24 T cell receptor beta chains below come from one sample, sequenced in a study of blood T cell repertoires in COVID-19. Profiling relied on immunoSEQ multiplex PCR, and the TCRdb table lists in-frame clones only, not all of them. The repertoire includes about 200,000 clones, about 91% of them detected once, and 1.2% sits in the top ten. The source material was peripheral blood. The source of these receptors is a man younger than 40 with acute or convalescent COVID-19.

A word on this clone: Other nucleotide sequences from this sample produce the same CDR3. The rearrangement uses TRBV6-5 and TRBJ2-7; perhaps TRBD1 as D (6 bases). The CDR3 has 12 amino acids. Germline V gene data show CDR1 as MNHEY and CDR2 as SVGAGI. The ends were cut back, 6 bases at V and 0 bases at J, with 6 bases in the middle. Written as DNA, the CDR3 is TGTGCCAGCAGGGACAGCTCCTACGAGCAGTACTTC. Protein product: CASRDSSYEQYF.

V and J are TRBV27 and TRBJ1-1; D uncertain. Germline CDR1 MNHEY, CDR2 SMNVEV (reference sequence). V lost 3 bases, J lost 2 bases, and 10 bases lay in between. This CDR3 spans 14 amino acids. CDR3 sequence (DNA): TGTGCCAGCAGTTTTTACGCAGGTAACACTGAAGCTTTCTTT. Its protein is CASSFYAGNTEAFF.

This clone appeared a few times. J is TRBJ2-2 and V is TRBV5-5; D is possibly TRBD2 (5 bases). V was trimmed by 3 bases and J by 7 bases, leaving 19 bases between them. The CDR3 runs 16 residues. Germline assignment: CDR1 SGHKS and CDR2 YYEKEE (reference sequence). CDR3 region: CASSSIQTMRGGELFF. CDR3 sequence (DNA): TGTGCCAGCAGCTCTATCCAGACTATGCGAGGCGGGGAGCTGTTTTTT. Using reference TRBV5-5 and TRBJ2-2 for the parts outside the CDR3, the full variable domain is DAGVTQSPTHLIKTRGQQVTLRCSPISGHKSVSWYQQVLGQGPQFIFQYYEKEERGRGNFPDRFSARQFPNYSSELNVNALLLGDSALYLCASSSIQTMRGGELFFGEGSRLTVL.

The V call is TRBV6-5, the J call TRBJ1-3; D is possibly TRBD1 (5 bases). Between the trimmed V and J ends, which lost 2 bases and 2 bases, there was a span of 10 bases. Germline CDR1 and CDR2: MNHEY and SVGAGI. CDR3 length equals 15 residues. This chain's CDR3 is CASSYAGNTGNTIYF. The CDR3 DNA sequence: TGTGCCAGCAGTTACGCAGGGAATACTGGAAACACCATATATTTT.

Remarks on this clone: The junction does not match germline at one end; this may be a read error. The chain has TRBV9 and TRBJ1-3; D is unclear. From germline, CDR1 is SGDLS and CDR2 YYNGEE. This CDR3 comprises 13 residues. This chain's CDR3 is CASSATSRNTIYF. In DNA, the CDR3 is TGTGCCAGCAGCGCCACCTCTAGAAACACCATATATTTT.

The V and J genes are TRBV28 and TRBJ2-1; tentative D call: TRBD2 (6 bases). CDR1 and CDR2 (germline): MDHEN, SYDVKM. With 2 bases removed from V and 10 bases from J, the gap between germline ends came to 15 bases. CDR3 length: 14 residues. CDR3 region: CASSLGHSGREQFF. The DNA for the CDR3 is TGTGCCAGCAGTTTAGGTCATAGCGGTCGCGAGCAGTTCTTC. The full variable domain, rest sourced from reference TRBV28 and TRBJ2-1, is DVKVTQSSRYLVKRTGEKVFLECVQDMDHENMFWYRQDPGLGLRLIYFSYDVKMKEKGDIPEGYSVSREKKERFSLILESASTNQTSMYLCASSLGHSGREQFFGPGTRLTVL.

The genes are TRBV24-1 and TRBJ2-7; D is possibly TRBD1 (6 bases). CDR1 and CDR2 from the germline V gene are KGHDR and SFDVKD. The V and J ends lost 9 bases and 2 bases respectively, with 19 bases between them. CDR3 size: 15 residues. The CDR3 loop reads CATQKGESGAYEQYF. CDR3 coding DNA: TGTGCCACCCAAAAGGGGGAGTCTGGGGCCTACGAGCAGTACTTC.

The table lists this clone with a few counts. This rearrangement joins TRBV7-9 to TRBJ1-3, with 7 bases lining up with TRBD1. Germline V gene data show CDR1 as SEHNR and CDR2 as FQNEAQ (reference sequence). The CDR3 length is 15 residues. With 3 bases clipped from V and 7 bases from J, the junction kept 9 bases outside the gene matches. Here the CDR3 reads CASSFRPQGVNTIYF. In nucleotides, the CDR3 is TGTGCCAGCAGCTTTAGGCCCCAGGGGGTCAACACCATATATTTT.

V gene TRBV2 combines with J gene TRBJ2-3; 11 bases are shared with TRBD2. In germline, CDR1 is SNHLY, CDR2 FYNNEI. This CDR3 has 15 residues. The trim removed 2 bases at V and 4 bases at J, leaving 2 bases unmatched. CDR3 sequence reads: CASSEWGLAADTQYF. Written as DNA, the CDR3 is TGTGCCAGCAGTGAATGGGGACTAGCGGCAGATACGCAGTATTTT.

This chain uses TRBV28 with TRBJ2-2; 11 bases match TRBD2. With V trimmed by 6 bases and J by 8 bases, 11 bases remained unmatched. The CDR3 spans 16 residues. Germline V gene lookup returns CDR1 MDHEN and CDR2 SYDVKM. CDR3 DNA: TGTGCCAGCAGGCAACTAGCGGGAGCGCATCTTGGGGAGCTGTTTTTT. Protein product: CASRQLAGAHLGELFF.

The chain links TRBV6-5 to TRBJ2-7, with TRBD2 identical over 9 bases. J was trimmed by 7 bases and V by 10 bases; bases with no gene match: 11. The CDR3 is made up of 13 amino acids. CDR1 MNHEY and CDR2 SVGAGI come from the germline V gene. CDR3 nucleotides: TGTGCCATAACCGGCGGGAGGGCCATGGAGCAGTACTTC. It encodes CAITGGRAMEQYF.

The rearrangement links TRBV7-9 to TRBJ2-2; 9 nucleotides align to TRBD1. V trimming: 5 bases; J trimming: 4 bases; junction bases outside the gene matches: 8. The CDR3 covers 16 residues. The germline V gene encodes CDR1 SEHNR and CDR2 FQNEAQ (reference sequence). CDR3 DNA: TGTGCCAGCAGCCTAACAGGGGGCCCTTCCACCGGGGAGCTGTTTTTT. It specifies CASSLTGGPSTGELFF.

V is TRBV6-5 and J is TRBJ2-3; 13 bases match TRBD2. CDR3 length: 15 amino acids. The V segment lost 6 bases and the J segment 3 bases; nucleotides outside the gene matches: 3. Germline-derived CDR1 and CDR2 are MNHEY and SVGAGI. CDR3 DNA sequence: TGTGCCAGCAGCATGGGACTAGCGGGAACAGATACGCAGTATTTT. This codes for CASSMGLAGTDTQYF.

The J gene is TRBJ2-7, the V gene TRBV25-1, with D tentatively TRBD1 (6 bases). The CDR3 covers 13 residues. Germline V lookup: CDR1 MGHDK, CDR2 SYGVNS. Deletions cut 10 bases from V and 3 bases from J, with 16 bases between. For the CDR3, the DNA is TGTGCCACCTGGGATGACAGGAACTACGAGCAGTACTTC. Amino acids: CATWDDRNYEQYF.

This chain links TRBV3-1 (or the pseudogene TRBV3-2) with TRBJ2-3; TRBD2 is a possible D gene (6 bases). The germline V gene encodes CDR1 LGHDT and CDR2 YNNKEL (reference sequence). V lost 4 bases, J lost 1 base, and 12 bases lay in between. The CDR3 is 15 amino acids. In DNA form, the CDR3 reads TGTGCCAGCAGCCCAAGATGGGGGGGCACAGATACGCAGTATTTT. This translates into CASSPRWGGTDTQYF.

The gene calls are TRBV9 and TRBJ2-3; 9 bases match TRBD1. The CDR3 consists of 21 residues. Looked up from germline, CDR1 is SGDLS and CDR2 is YYNGEE. V lost 3 bases and J lost 2; bases outside the gene matches: 22. Here the CDR3 DNA reads TGTGCCAGCAGCGCCAACAAGGGACAGGGCCCCACAATTTTTTCCACAGATACGCAGTATTTT. It is translated as CASSANKGQGPTIFSTDTQYF. Using reference TRBV9 and TRBJ2-3 for the parts outside the CDR3, the full variable domain is DSGVTQTPKHLITATGQRVTLRCSPRSGDLSVYWYQQSLDQGLQFLIQYYNGEERAKGNILERFSAQQFPDLHSELNLSSLELGDSALYFCASSANKGQGPTIFSTDTQYFGPGTRLTVL.

This clone has just one count. The chain links TRBV7-2 to TRBJ2-3, with 9 bases fitting TRBD2. Germline V gives CDR1 SGHTA, CDR2 FQGNSA. V gave up 4 bases and J gave up 4 bases; unmatched junction bases: 6. The CDR3 contains 15 residues. CDR3 nucleotides: TGTGCCAGCAGCTCCTTAGCGGGAGTAGCAGATACGCAGTATTTT. Protein sequence: CASSSLAGVADTQYF.

The CDR3: CASRPTWGGGTLYSNQPQHF. In nucleotides, the CDR3 is TGTGCCAGCAGGCCGACATGGGGAGGAGGGACCCTATATAGCAATCAGCCCCAGCATTTT. The V gene is TRBV2, the J gene TRBJ1-5, with D possibly matching TRBD1 (5 bases). The CDR3 sequence is 20 residues long. V was cut by 6 bases and J by 0 bases, with 27 bases left in between. In germline, CDR1 is SNHLY, CDR2 FYNNEI.

This CDR3 is CASSQGLYNSPLHF. As DNA, the CDR3 is TGTGCCAGCAGTCAGGGGCTGTATAATTCACCCCTCCACTTT. The chain carries TRBV6-5 and TRBJ1-6; perhaps TRBD1 as D (6 bases). The germline gives CDR1 MNHEY, CDR2 SVGAGI. Trimming pared 5 bases from V and 4 bases from J, leaving 9 bases between. This CDR3 contains 14 residues.

This clone has a single count. This rearrangement joins TRBV18 to TRBJ2-7, with TRBD2 identical over 7 bases. Germline V CDR1 and CDR2: KGHSH, LQKENI. The length of the CDR3 is 14 residues. V lost 3 bases to trimming and J lost 5 bases; unmatched junction nucleotides: 7. CDR3 in amino acids: CASSPNVGRDEQYF. CDR3 DNA sequence: TGTGCCAGCTCACCGAATGTAGGGAGGGACGAGCAGTACTTC.

This chain links TRBV3-1 (or the pseudogene TRBV3-2) with TRBJ1-3; 10 nucleotides agree with TRBD1. CDR1 is LGHDT and CDR2 is YNNKEL in the germline V gene (reference sequence). Unmatched junction bases numbered 3, after V lost 4 bases and J lost 3 bases. There are 15 residues in the CDR3. The CDR3 is CASSPTGGIGNTIYF. The CDR3 DNA is TGTGCCAGCAGCCCGACAGGGGGCATTGGAAACACCATATATTTT.

The chain couples TRBV5-1 to TRBJ2-5; 7 bases map to TRBD1. Germline lookup yields CDR1 SGHRS and CDR2 YFSETQ. The CDR3 runs to 14 residues. After removal of 4 bases from V and 2 bases from J, the junction contained 5 bases not matched to a gene. CDR3: CASSAGGRQETQYF. For the CDR3, the DNA is TGCGCCAGCAGCGCAGGGGGTAGGCAAGAGACCCAGTACTTC.

The chain couples TRBV5-1 to TRBJ2-2; D gene unclear. Trimming stripped 7 bases from V and 7 bases from J, with 11 bases between. This CDR3 contains 12 residues. Per germline, CDR1 SGHRS and CDR2 YFSETQ. DNA for the CDR3: TGCGCCAGCCGCACCTTGAGCGGGGAGCTGTTTTTT. Translating gives CASRTLSGELFF.

The chain joins TRBV2 to TRBJ2-7; 10 bases line up with TRBD1. Germline trimming cut 10 bases from V and 4 bases from J; bases unmatched to any gene: 7. Germline V lookup: CDR1 SNHLY, CDR2 FYNNEI. This CDR3 has 13 amino acids. CDR3 sequence: CAKGQGGQYEQYF. As DNA, the CDR3 is TGTGCCAAAGGACAGGGGGGCCAATACGAGCAGTACTTC.